Listed below are T cell receptor beta chains from one sample, sequenced in a study of Graves' ophthalmopathy and Graves' hyperthyroidism. In TCRdb, the multiplex PCR reads were re-called with MiXCR into one record per CDR3 protein. Counted here are roughly 1.1 million distinct CDR3 sequences, less than 45% occurring once; the ten biggest clones make up more than 9.5%. Sequencing was carried out using peripheral blood or thyroid tissue (not recorded which). The receptors come from an adult man with Graves' hyperthyroidism. The CDR3 runs from the conserved cysteine through the conserved F or W. Fields, in order: clone size, J gene, V gene, D gene, CDR3 protein, CDR3 DNA. D genes are given only for firm matches. The size entry is marked missing in some rows and otherwise reads once, few, many or a size class.

once,TRBJ2-6,TRBV2,TRBD1,CASSDQGAIGTEAF,TGTGCCAGCAGTGATCAGGGGGCTATCGGCACTGAAGCTTTC
NA,TRBJ1-1,TRBV29-1,NA,CSVDGGRTEAFF,TGCAGCGTTGATGGGGGGCGCACTGAAGCTTTCTTT
once,TRBJ1-1,TRBV7-2,TRBD1,CASSSHPRQGTEAFF,TGTGCCAGCAGCTCCCACCCCCGACAGGGGACTGAAGCTTTCTTT
many,TRBJ1-6,TRBV6-6,NA,CASSQTGYNSPLHF,TGTGCCAGCAGTCAGACAGGCTATAATTCACCCCTCCACTTT
many,TRBJ2-7,TRBV19,NA,CASKMGPGRSYEQYF,TGTGCCAGTAAAATGGGGCCAGGGCGGTCCTACGAGCAGTACTTC
NA,TRBJ1-1,TRBV12-3/TRBV12-4,NA,CASSLKTAKAFF,TGTGCCAGCAGTTTAAAGACGGCAAAAGCTTTCTTT
NA,TRBJ2-7,TRBV7-9,TRBD2,CASSLASLTGTSGSSYEQYF,TGTGCCAGCAGCTTAGCGTCTCTCACCGGGACTAGCGGGAGTTCGTACGAGCAGTACTTC
NA,TRBJ2-5,TRBV15,NA,CATSSRARETQYF,TGTGCCACCAGCAGTCGGGCGCGGGAGACCCAGTACTTC
NA,TRBJ1-5,TRBV12-3/TRBV12-4,NA,CASSPRSLGSNQPQHF,TGTGCCAGCAGCCCACGGTCCCTCGGCAGCAATCAGCCCCAGCATTTT
NA,TRBJ2-7,TRBV11-2,TRBD1,CASSLGRTGGYEQYF,TGTGCCAGCAGCTTGGGTAGGACAGGGGGCTACGAGCAGTACTTC
few,TRBJ2-7,TRBV5-1,TRBD1,CASSLASGTGVDQQYF,TGCGCCAGCAGCTTGGCCTCGGGGACAGGGGTGGATCAGCAGTACTTC
many,TRBJ2-5,TRBV7-9,NA,CASSRPRESTRLLETQYF,TGTGCCAGCAGCAGACCCCGGGAGAGTACACGTTTGTTAGAGACCCAGTACTTC
many,TRBJ1-1,TRBV5-1,NA,CASSLDGQQNTEAFF,TGCGCCAGCAGCTTGGATGGGCAGCAGAACACTGAAGCTTTCTTT
NA,TRBJ1-1,TRBV2,NA,CASSEVAGEAFF,TGTGCCAGCAGTGAAGTTGCAGGGGAAGCTTTCTTT
many,TRBJ2-5,TRBV20-1,NA,CSANWGRETQYF,TGCAGTGCTAACTGGGGTCGGGAGACCCAGTACTTC
few,TRBJ2-7,TRBV5-5,TRBD1,CASSPGTGGNYEQYF,TGTGCCAGCAGCCCCGGGACAGGGGGTAATTACGAGCAGTACTTC
NA,TRBJ1-1,TRBV19,TRBD1,CASTIGDRTEAFF,TGTGCCAGTACCATCGGGGACAGAACTGAAGCTTTCTTT
few,TRBJ2-7,TRBV5-1,NA,CASSLWSRNYEQYF,TGCGCCAGCAGCTTGTGGTCCAGGAACTACGAGCAGTACTTC
many,TRBJ2-5,TRBV7-9,NA,CASSLITGTSQETQYF,TGTGCCAGCAGCCTTATTACCGGGACTTCTCAAGAGACCCAGTACTTC
NA,TRBJ1-6,TRBV7-2,TRBD1,CASSKDRGSPLHF,TGTGCCAGCAGTAAGGACAGGGGTTCACCCCTCCACTTT
many,TRBJ2-5,TRBV20-1,NA,CSARDLRETQYF,TGCAGTGCTAGAGATCTTCGGGAGACCCAGTACTTC
NA,TRBJ1-1,TRBV5-1,TRBD1,CASSLRGEGAMVNIEAFF,TGCGCCAGCAGCTTGAGGGGTGAGGGGGCGATGGTGAACATTGAAGCTTTCTTT
NA,TRBJ2-7,TRBV5-1,TRBD1,CASSFGQGAAEQYF,TGCGCCAGCAGCTTCGGACAGGGAGCGGCCGAGCAGTACTTC
NA,TRBJ2-7,TRBV12-3/TRBV12-4,TRBD2,CASSLRGVRVDEQYF,TGTGCCAGCAGTTTACGGGGGGTGCGCGTCGACGAGCAGTACTTC
many,TRBJ2-5,TRBV7-2,TRBD1,CASSSAPGTGLITRETQYF,TGTGCCAGCAGCTCGGCTCCCGGGACAGGCCTCATTACAAGAGAGACCCAGTACTTC
NA,TRBJ1-1,TRBV5-6,NA,CASSPSLGAEAFF,TGTGCCAGCAGCCCCAGTCTGGGGGCTGAAGCTTTCTTT
few,TRBJ2-2,TRBV7-9,NA,CASSWGTANTGELFF,TGTGCCAGCAGCTGGGGGACCGCGAACACCGGGGAGCTGTTTTTT
NA,TRBJ1-1,TRBV6-5,NA,CASIERTNTEAFF,TGTGCCAGCATTGAGCGGACGAACACTGAAGCTTTCTTT
few,TRBJ1-1,TRBV11-2,NA,CASSPRTDPEAFF,TGTGCCAGCAGCCCCCGGACAGACCCTGAAGCTTTCTTT
NA,TRBJ2-5,TRBV9,NA,CASSDAGAAQETQYF,TGTGCCAGCTCAGACGCGGGGGCAGCACAAGAGACCCAGTACTTC
NA,TRBJ2-7,TRBV30,NA,CAWSVLLGSNYEQYF,TGTGCCTGGAGTGTACTTTTGGGGTCAAACTACGAGCAGTACTTC
many,TRBJ1-1,TRBV9,NA,CASSFHPHLQGVDTEAFF,TGTGCCAGCAGCTTCCACCCTCACCTCCAGGGTGTTGATACGGAAGCTTTCTTT
many,TRBJ1-5,TRBV10-3,NA,CAIRDVYSNQPQHF,TGTGCCATCAGAGACGTATATAGCAATCAGCCCCAGCATTTT
NA,TRBJ2-5,TRBV7-2,TRBD1,CASSLEGQGPETQYF,TGTGCCAGCAGCTTGGAGGGACAGGGGCCAGAGACCCAGTACTTC
once,TRBJ1-2,TRBV7-9,NA,CASSPGTPRTYGYTF,TGTGCCAGCAGCCCCGGGACACCCCGCACCTATGGCTACACCTTC
NA,TRBJ2-2,TRBV20-1,TRBD1,CSARKTGSRTGELFF,TGCAGTGCTAGAAAGACAGGGTCCCGCACCGGGGAGCTGTTTTTT
NA,TRBJ2-7,TRBV12-3/TRBV12-4,TRBD1,CASSFGGTGRTYEQYF,TGTGCCAGCAGTTTCGGGGGGACAGGGCGGACCTACGAGCAGTACTTC
once,TRBJ2-7,TRBV5-1,NA,CASSPRSGTVEEQYF,TGCGCCAGCAGCCCCCGGTCAGGGACGGTGGAGGAGCAGTACTTC
NA,TRBJ2-7,TRBV29-1,TRBD2,CSVAGTGTSGIREQYF,TGCAGCGTCGCCGGGACAGGGACTAGCGGGATTCGCGAGCAGTACTTC
many,TRBJ2-7,TRBV11-2,NA,CASNPRGYVGEQYF,TGTGCCAGCAACCCGCGTGGTTATGTGGGCGAGCAGTACTTC
few,TRBJ1-5,TRBV6-2/TRBV6-3,NA,CASSPMGDQPQHF,TGTGCCAGCAGCCCTATGGGGGATCAGCCCCAGCATTTT
many,TRBJ1-5,TRBV12-3/TRBV12-4,NA,CASRAGREAQHF,TGTGCCAGCAGGGCAGGGCGCGAGGCCCAGCATTTT
few,TRBJ2-2,TRBV5-8,NA,CASSHSRDNWALELFF,TGTGCCAGCAGCCATTCCCGGGACAATTGGGCCTTGGAGCTGTTTTTT
NA,TRBJ2-2,TRBV4-2,TRBD2,CASSPEAGSTTGELFF,TGTGCCAGCAGCCCCGAAGCGGGATCGACCACCGGGGAGCTGTTTTTT
NA,TRBJ1-5,TRBV2,TRBD1,CASSEQGARGQPQHF,TGTGCCAGCAGTGAACAGGGGGCGCGAGGTCAGCCCCAGCATTTT
many,TRBJ1-2,TRBV11-1,TRBD1,CASSPPPGQGTYGYTF,TGTGCCAGCAGCCCTCCTCCGGGACAGGGAACCTATGGCTACACCTTC
NA,TRBJ1-1,TRBV19,NA,CASSITAGEAFF,TGTGCCAGTAGTATCACGGCAGGTGAAGCTTTCTTT
NA,TRBJ2-7,TRBV7-8,NA,CASRSVFVGGGYEQYF,TGCGCCAGCAGATCCGTTTTTGTGGGTGGAGGCTACGAGCAGTACTTC
NA,TRBJ1-5,TRBV20-1,TRBD1,CSAPIRDREDQPQHF,TGCAGTGCTCCTATCCGGGACAGGGAGGACCAGCCCCAGCATTTT
few,TRBJ2-7,TRBV6-2/TRBV6-3,NA,CASSRQGRTYEQYF,TGTGCCAGCAGTCGTCAGGGGAGAACCTACGAGCAGTACTTC
few,TRBJ2-2,TRBV7-8,TRBD1,CASRDGQGPGELFF,TGTGCCAGCAGAGACGGACAGGGTCCCGGGGAGCTGTTTTTT
many,TRBJ1-6,TRBV12-3/TRBV12-4,NA,CASSLAEANSPLHF,TGTGCCAGCAGTTTAGCGGAAGCCAATTCACCCCTCCACTTT
few,TRBJ1-1,TRBV9,TRBD1,CASSGPRGLKDRDTEAFF,TGTGCCAGCAGTGGCCCCAGGGGGCTAAAAGACAGGGACACTGAAGCTTTCTTT
NA,TRBJ1-1,TRBV25-1,TRBD1,CASSELAGGDTEAFF,TGTGCCAGCAGTGAATTGGCAGGGGGCGATACTGAAGCTTTCTTT
NA,TRBJ1-2,TRBV20-1,TRBD1,CSAPGTENGGYTF,TGCAGTGCTCCTGGGACAGAGAATGGAGGCTACACCTTC
few,TRBJ2-5,TRBV5-6,NA,CASSSPGMYQETQYF,TGTGCCAGCAGCTCCCCAGGGATGTACCAAGAGACCCAGTACTTC
few,TRBJ1-1,TRBV4-3,TRBD1,CASSQGPGQGTEAFF,TGCGCCAGCAGCCAAGGCCCCGGACAGGGCACTGAAGCTTTCTTT
NA,TRBJ2-5,TRBV10-3,NA,CAISEPGGTQYF,TGTGCCATCAGTGAGCCTGGGGGGACCCAGTACTTC